This section outlines one T cell receptor beta chain sequence together with its context. Its antigen is not identified. V dropped 7 bases and J dropped 2 bases, with 12 bases sitting between them. Germline assignment: CDR1 SGHRS and CDR2 YFSETQ. The CDR3 covers 13 residues. These data originate in a study of cytotoxic CD8 clonotypes in ibrutinib-treated CLL. Study-wide points: Sampling schedules were unmatched across sustained-remission and progressing patients. Relative to age-matched healthy donors, clonality at baseline was higher, and it tracked circulating CD8+ T-cell counts.

Profiling relied on immunoSEQ multiplex PCR, and the TCRdb table lists in-frame clones only, not all of them. The sample lists approximately 70,000 clones, more than 70% occurring once. The origin of this receptor is a human donor with chronic lymphocytic leukemia. This sample comprised PBMCs, obtained at disease progression, from a patient treated with ibrutinib. The rearrangement links TRBV5-1 to TRBJ1-1, with D possibly matching TRBD1 (5 bases). In nucleotides, the CDR3 is TGCGCCAGCGCTGTCCAGGGTAACACTGAAGCTTTCTTT. It is translated as CASAVQGNTEAFF.